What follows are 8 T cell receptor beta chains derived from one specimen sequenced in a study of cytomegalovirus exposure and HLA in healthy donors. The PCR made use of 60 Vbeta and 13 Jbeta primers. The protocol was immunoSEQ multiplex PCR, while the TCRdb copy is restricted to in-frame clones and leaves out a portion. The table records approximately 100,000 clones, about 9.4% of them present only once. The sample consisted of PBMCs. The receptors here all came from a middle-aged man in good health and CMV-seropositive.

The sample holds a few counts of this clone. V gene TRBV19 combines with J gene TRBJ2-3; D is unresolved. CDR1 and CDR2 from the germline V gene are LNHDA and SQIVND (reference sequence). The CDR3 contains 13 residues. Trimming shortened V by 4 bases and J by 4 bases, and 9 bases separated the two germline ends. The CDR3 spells CASSKVAADTQYF. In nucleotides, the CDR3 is TGTGCCAGTAGTAAAGTGGCAGCAGATACGCAGTATTTT.

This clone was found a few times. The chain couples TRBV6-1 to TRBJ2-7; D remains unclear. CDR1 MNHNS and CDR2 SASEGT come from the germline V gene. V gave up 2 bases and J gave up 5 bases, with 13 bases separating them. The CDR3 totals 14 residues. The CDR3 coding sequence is TGTGCCAGCAGTGAAAGCCCTGGTGCCCACGAGCAGTACTTC. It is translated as CASSESPGAHEQYF.

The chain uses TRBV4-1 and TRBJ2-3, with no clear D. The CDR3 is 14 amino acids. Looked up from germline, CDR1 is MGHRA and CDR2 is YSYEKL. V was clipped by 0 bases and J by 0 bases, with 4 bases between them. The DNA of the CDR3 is TGCGCCAGCAGCCAAGATCCTAGCACAGATACGCAGTATTTT. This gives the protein CASSQDPSTDTQYF.

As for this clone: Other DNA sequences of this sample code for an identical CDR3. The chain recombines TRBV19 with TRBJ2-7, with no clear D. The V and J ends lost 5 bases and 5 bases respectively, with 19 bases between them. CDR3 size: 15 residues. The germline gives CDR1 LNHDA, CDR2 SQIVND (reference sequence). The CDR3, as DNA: TGTGCCAGTAGTTTAAAGAGCCCACCACGCGACGAGCAGTACTTC. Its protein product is CASSLKSPPRDEQYF. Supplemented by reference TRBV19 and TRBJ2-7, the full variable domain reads DGGITQSPKYLFRKEGQNVTLSCEQNLNHDAMYWYRQDPGQGLRLIYYSQIVNDFQKGDIAEGYSVSREKKESFPLTVTSAQKNPTAFYLCASSLKSPPRDEQYFGPGTRLTVT.

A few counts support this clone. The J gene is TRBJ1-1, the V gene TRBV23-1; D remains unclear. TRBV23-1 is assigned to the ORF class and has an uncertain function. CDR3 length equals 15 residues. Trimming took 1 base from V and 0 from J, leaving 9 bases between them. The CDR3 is CASSQWSGMNTEAFF. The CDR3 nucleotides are TGCGCCAGCAGTCAATGGAGCGGGATGAACACTGAAGCTTTCTTT.

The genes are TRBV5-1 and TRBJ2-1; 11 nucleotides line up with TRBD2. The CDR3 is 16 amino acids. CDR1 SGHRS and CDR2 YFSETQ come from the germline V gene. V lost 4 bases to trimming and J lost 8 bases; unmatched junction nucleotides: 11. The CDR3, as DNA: TGCGCCAGCAGCATTACTATAGCGGGAGGGCCTTATGAGCAGTTCTTC. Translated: CASSITIAGGPYEQFF. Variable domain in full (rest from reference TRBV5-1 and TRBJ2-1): KAGVTQTPRYLIKTRGQQVTLSCSPISGHRSVSWYQQTPGQGLQFLFEYFSETQRNKGNFPGRFSGRQFSNSRSEMNVSTLELGDSALYLCASSITIAGGPYEQFFGPGTRLTVL.

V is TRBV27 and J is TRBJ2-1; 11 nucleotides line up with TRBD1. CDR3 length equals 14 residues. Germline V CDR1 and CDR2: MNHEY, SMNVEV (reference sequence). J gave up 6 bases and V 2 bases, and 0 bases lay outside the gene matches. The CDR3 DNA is TGTGCCAGCAGTTTAGGGACAGGGGGCAATGAGCAGTTCTTC. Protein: CASSLGTGGNEQFF.

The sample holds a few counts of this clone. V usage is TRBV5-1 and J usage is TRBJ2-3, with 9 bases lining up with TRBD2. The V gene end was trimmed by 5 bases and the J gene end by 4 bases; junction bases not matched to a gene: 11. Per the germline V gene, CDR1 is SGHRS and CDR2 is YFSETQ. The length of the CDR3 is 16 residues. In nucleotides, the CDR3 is TGCGCCAGCAGTAGGGGGCATAGCGGGAGTCCAGATACGCAGTATTTT. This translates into CASSRGHSGSPDTQYF.